These T cell receptor beta chains were read from a single sample in a study of T cell responses to AZD1222 COVID-19 vaccine. Data came from immunoSEQ multiplex PCR; TCRdb stores just in-frame clones and leaves some out. The data show 84,000 or so clones, with around 87% seen just once and approximately 30% held by the top ten. Sequenced here: peripheral blood, sampled on day 0 of AZD1222 vaccination. These receptor sequences come from an adult in good health. Each CDR3 is given with its conserved first and last residue. A D gene is named only where the DNA matches it firmly. Clone size is shown for a subset of rows, as once, few, many or a class of expanded clone.

abundance | j_gene | v_gene | d_gene | CDR3nt | CDR3aa
- | TRBJ1-6 | TRBV7-9 | - | TGTGCCAGCAGCTTAATTCAGGGCCCCGCTCGGAATTCACCCCTCCACTTT | CASSLIQGPARNSPLHF
- | TRBJ1-2 | TRBV12-3/TRBV12-4 | - | TGTGCCAGCAGCCCGGGGGTTGGCTACACCTTC | CASSPGVGYTF
- | TRBJ1-5 | TRBV2 | TRBD1 | TGTGCCAGCAGGGGGACGACAGGGGCTAAGCAGCCCCAGCATTTT | CASRGTTGAKQPQHF
- | TRBJ2-1 | TRBV28 | - | TGTGCCAGCAGTTGGGGACTTGGCAATGAGCAGTTCTTC | CASSWGLGNEQFF
- | TRBJ1-6 | TRBV5-1 | - | TGCGCCACAAAGACAGGAAACAATAATTCACCCCTCCACTTT | CATKTGNNNSPLHF
- | TRBJ1-2 | TRBV10-3 | - | TGTGCCATCAGTGATGGGTGGGATAGGGCTAACTATGGCTACACCTTC | CAISDGWDRANYGYTF
- | TRBJ2-3 | TRBV12-3/TRBV12-4 | - | TGTGCCAGCAGTTTATCCACAGATACGCAGTATTTT | CASSLSTDTQYF
- | TRBJ2-5 | TRBV13 | TRBD2 | TGTGCCAGCAGCTTTCTCCAGGGGACTAGCGTATCCCAAGAGACCCAGTACTTC | CASSFLQGTSVSQETQYF
- | TRBJ2-1 | TRBV9 | - | TGTGCCAGCAGCGTAGAGGGGGTGGATGAGCAGTTCTTC | CASSVEGVDEQFF
few | TRBJ2-7 | TRBV3-1/TRBV3-2 | - | TGTGCCAGCAGCCAGCAGCGAGCCTACGAGCAGTACTTC | CASSQQRAYEQYF
- | TRBJ2-7 | TRBV5-6 | TRBD1 | TGTGCCAGCAGCCCAGGGGGGACAGGGGGCTTATACGAGCAGTACTTC | CASSPGGTGGLYEQYF
- | TRBJ2-2 | TRBV24-1 | - | TGTGCCACCAGTCTAGCTGTGACCGGGGAGCTGTTTTTT | CATSLAVTGELFF
- | TRBJ2-7 | TRBV6-5 | TRBD1 | TGTGCCAGCAGTCGCGGACAGGGGGGCGAGCAGTACTTC | CASSRGQGGEQYF
- | TRBJ1-2 | TRBV5-6 | - | TGTGCCAGCAGCTTGGGGGGCCCTAACTATGGCTACACCTTC | CASSLGGPNYGYTF
- | TRBJ1-2 | TRBV28 | TRBD1 | TGTGCCAGCAACCCCGGGGGACAGGGGGCCTACTATGGCTACACCTTC | CASNPGGQGAYYGYTF
once | TRBJ2-1 | TRBV5-5 | TRBD1 | TGTGCCAGCAGCGCGGACAGGGGGTCATGGAATGAGCAGTTCTTC | CASSADRGSWNEQFF
- | TRBJ2-5 | TRBV3-1/TRBV3-2 | TRBD1 | TGTGCCAGCAGCCAACGGGCAGGGGGCGCGACCCAGTACTTC | CASSQRAGGATQYF
- | TRBJ2-2 | TRBV4-3 | - | TGCGCCAGCAGCCCACCCCATGGGGGAGGCACCGGGGAGCTGTTTTTT | CASSPPHGGGTGELFF
- | TRBJ2-5 | TRBV11-2 | TRBD1 | TGTGCCAGCAGCTCAGGGGGCGAGGAGACCCAGTACTTC | CASSSGGEETQYF
- | TRBJ2-7 | TRBV6-6 | TRBD1 | TGTGCCAGCAGAGAGACAGGGGTTGCCTACGAGCAGTACTTC | CASRETGVAYEQYF
- | TRBJ1-1 | TRBV3-1/TRBV3-2 | TRBD1 | TGTGCCAGCAGTGACAGGGGGCTCACTGAAGCTTTCTTT | CASSDRGLTEAFF
- | TRBJ2-1 | TRBV18 | TRBD1 | TGTGCCAGCTCACCCTATCCGGGGACAGGGGACAACAATGAGCAGTTCTTC | CASSPYPGTGDNNEQFF
once | TRBJ1-3 | TRBV2 | TRBD1 | TGTGCCAGCCTCCAGGGGGGATCTGGAAACACCATATATTTT | CASLQGGSGNTIYF
- | TRBJ2-3 | TRBV9 | TRBD1 | TGTGCCAGCAGCGTACGAGGGACAGGGGGAACAGATACGCAGTATTTT | CASSVRGTGGTDTQYF
- | TRBJ1-2 | TRBV28 | - | TGTGCCAGCAGTTTTTTGGTGCGTTCAGTTGGCTACACCTTC | CASSFLVRSVGYTF
- | TRBJ1-5 | TRBV7-2 | TRBD1 | TGTGCCAGCAGCCCAGGACAGGGGTGGAATCAGCCCCAGCATTTT | CASSPGQGWNQPQHF
few | TRBJ1-6 | TRBV28 | TRBD1 | TGTGCCAGCAGTTCCCGGGCGGACAGGGTGAATTCACCCCTCCACTTT | CASSSRADRVNSPLHF
once | TRBJ2-3 | TRBV24-1 | - | TGTGCCACCAGTGATTTGATGGATACGCAGTATTTT | CATSDLMDTQYF
- | TRBJ2-1 | TRBV6-6 | TRBD2 | TGTGCCAGCAGTTCGAGGGCGGGAGCGGATGAGCAGTTCTTC | CASSSRAGADEQFF
- | TRBJ2-6 | TRBV29-1 | - | TGCAGCGTCTACACAGGCTCTGGGGCCAACGTCCTGACTTTC | CSVYTGSGANVLTF
- | TRBJ2-5 | TRBV5-1 | - | TGCGCCAGCAGCTTGCGGGCGGACCAAGAGACCCAGTACTTC | CASSLRADQETQYF